This T cell receptor beta chain appears in the sequencing data of a study of blood T cell repertoires in COVID-19. About the research overall: COVID-19 samples collected from the United States, Italy and Spain covered acute and convalescent phases. From T cells, B-cell-depleted T cells, or PBMCs came the material, which was cDNA or gDNA.

This CDR3 is built from 13 residues. V was cut by 6 bases and J by 8 bases, with 11 bases left in between. The germline V gene has CDR1 MNHNY and CDR2 SVGAGI (reference sequence). Enrolled during active infection, Seattle patients were then followed longitudinally. In the authors' workflow: By means of reference gene primer amplification, nucleated cell counts were estimated. Only in-frame clones appear in the TCRdb table, and some are missing; sequencing was by immunoSEQ multiplex PCR. V and J calls plus clone size are reproduced from that table; the DNA served to infer D and trimming. The data contain roughly 460,000 clones, around 90% of them singletons.

Sequenced input: peripheral blood. The clonotype was recovered from a man aged 18-30 years with COVID-19, enrolled during active disease. The rearrangement links TRBV6-6 to TRBJ1-6, with D maybe TRBD1 (5 bases). The CDR3 DNA reads TGTGCCAGCAGAAGCGAAGGGGATTCACCCCTCCACTTT. Encoded protein: CASRSEGDSPLHF.